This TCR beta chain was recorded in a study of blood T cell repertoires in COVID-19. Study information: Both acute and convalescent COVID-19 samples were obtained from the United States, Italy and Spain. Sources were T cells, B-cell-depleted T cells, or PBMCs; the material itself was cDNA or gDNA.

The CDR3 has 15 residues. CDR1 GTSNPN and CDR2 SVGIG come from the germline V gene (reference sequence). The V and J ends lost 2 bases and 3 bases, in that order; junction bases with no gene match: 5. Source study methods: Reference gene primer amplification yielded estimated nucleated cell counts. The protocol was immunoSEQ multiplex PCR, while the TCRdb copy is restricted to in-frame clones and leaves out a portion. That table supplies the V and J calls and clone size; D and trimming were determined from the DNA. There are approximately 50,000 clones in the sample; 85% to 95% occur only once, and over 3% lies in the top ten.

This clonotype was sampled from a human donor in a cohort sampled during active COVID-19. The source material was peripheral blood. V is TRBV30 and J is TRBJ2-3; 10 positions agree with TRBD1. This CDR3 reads CAWSHDRGRTDTQYF. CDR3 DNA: TGTGCCTGGAGTCACGACAGGGGGCGGACAGATACGCAGTATTTT.